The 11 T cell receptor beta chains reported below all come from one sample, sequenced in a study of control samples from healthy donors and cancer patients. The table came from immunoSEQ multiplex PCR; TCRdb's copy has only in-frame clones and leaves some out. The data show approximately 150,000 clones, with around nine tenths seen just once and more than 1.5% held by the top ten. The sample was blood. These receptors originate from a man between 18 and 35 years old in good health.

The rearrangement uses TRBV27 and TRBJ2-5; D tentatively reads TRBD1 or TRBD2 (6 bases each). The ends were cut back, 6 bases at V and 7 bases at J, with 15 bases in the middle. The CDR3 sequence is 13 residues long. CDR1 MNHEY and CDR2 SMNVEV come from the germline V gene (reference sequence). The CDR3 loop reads CASSARQEGTQYF. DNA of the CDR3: TGTGCCAGCAGCGCACGACAGGAGGGGACCCAGTACTTC.

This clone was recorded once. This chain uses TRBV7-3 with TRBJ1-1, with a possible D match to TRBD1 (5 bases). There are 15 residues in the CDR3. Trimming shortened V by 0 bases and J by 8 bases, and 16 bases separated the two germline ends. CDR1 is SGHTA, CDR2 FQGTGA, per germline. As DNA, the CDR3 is TGTGCCAGCAGCTTAACCCCCCTGGGGGGGGTGGAAGCTTTCTTT. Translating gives CASSLTPLGGVEAFF.

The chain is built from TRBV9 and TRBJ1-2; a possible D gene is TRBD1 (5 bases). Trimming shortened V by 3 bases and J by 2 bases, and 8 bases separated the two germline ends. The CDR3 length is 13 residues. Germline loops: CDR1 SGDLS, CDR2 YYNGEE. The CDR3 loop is CASSAQGNYGYTF. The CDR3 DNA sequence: TGTGCCAGCAGCGCCCAGGGAAACTATGGCTACACCTTC.

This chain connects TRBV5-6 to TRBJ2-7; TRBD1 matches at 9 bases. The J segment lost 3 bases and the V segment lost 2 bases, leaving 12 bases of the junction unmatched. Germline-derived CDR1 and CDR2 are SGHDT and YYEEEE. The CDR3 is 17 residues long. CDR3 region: CASSFRSLGQGFYEQYF. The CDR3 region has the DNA TGTGCCAGCAGCTTCCGGAGCCTGGGACAGGGTTTCTACGAGCAGTACTTC.

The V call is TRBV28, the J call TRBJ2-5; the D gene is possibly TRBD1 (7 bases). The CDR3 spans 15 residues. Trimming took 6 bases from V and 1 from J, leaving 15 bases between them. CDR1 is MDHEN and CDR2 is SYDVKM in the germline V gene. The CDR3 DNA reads TGTGCCAGCAGCAACAACAGGGGAGGCCAAGAGACCCAGTACTTC. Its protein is CASSNNRGGQETQYF.

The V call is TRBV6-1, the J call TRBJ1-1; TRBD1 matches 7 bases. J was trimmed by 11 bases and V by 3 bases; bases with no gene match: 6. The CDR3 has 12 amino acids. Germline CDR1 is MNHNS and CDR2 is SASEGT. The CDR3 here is CASSDTGAGAFF. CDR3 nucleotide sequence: TGTGCCAGCAGTGACACAGGGGCTGGGGCTTTCTTT.

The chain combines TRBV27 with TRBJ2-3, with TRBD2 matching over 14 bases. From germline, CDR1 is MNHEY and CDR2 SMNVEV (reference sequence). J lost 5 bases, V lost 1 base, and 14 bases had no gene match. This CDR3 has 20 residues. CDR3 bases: TGTGCCAGCAGTTTATATCCCATGACTAGCGGGGGGGCCTTTGGAGATACGCAGTATTTT. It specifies CASSLYPMTSGGAFGDTQYF.

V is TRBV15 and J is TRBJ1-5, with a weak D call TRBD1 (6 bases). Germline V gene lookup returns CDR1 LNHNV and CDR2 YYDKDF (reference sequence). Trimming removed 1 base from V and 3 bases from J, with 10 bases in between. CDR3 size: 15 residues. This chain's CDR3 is CATSRGGADNQPQHF. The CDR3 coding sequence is TGTGCCACCAGCAGAGGGGGGGCTGACAATCAGCCCCAGCATTTT. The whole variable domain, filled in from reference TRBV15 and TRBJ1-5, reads DAMVIQNPRYQVTQFGKPVTLSCSQTLNHNVMYWYQQKSSQAPKLLFHYYDKDFNNEADTPDNFQSRRPNTSFCFLDIRSPGLGDTAMYLCATSRGGADNQPQHFGDGTRLSIL.

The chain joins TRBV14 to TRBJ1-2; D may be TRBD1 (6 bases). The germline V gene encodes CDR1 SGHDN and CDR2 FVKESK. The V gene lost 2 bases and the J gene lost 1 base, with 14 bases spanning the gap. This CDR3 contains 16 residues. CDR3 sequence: CASSQFGAGDNYGYTF. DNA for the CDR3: TGTGCCAGCAGCCAATTCGGGGCAGGGGATAACTATGGCTACACCTTC.

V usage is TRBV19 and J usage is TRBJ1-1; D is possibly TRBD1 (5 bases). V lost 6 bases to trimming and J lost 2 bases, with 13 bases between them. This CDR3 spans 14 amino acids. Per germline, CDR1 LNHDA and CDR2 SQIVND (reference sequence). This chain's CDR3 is CASSQDTSNTEAFF. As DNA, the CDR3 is TGTGCCAGTAGCCAGGACACTTCCAACACTGAAGCTTTCTTT.

For the CDR3, the DNA is TGTGCCAGCTCCCTTCGGACAGGGGGAAAAAATGAGCAGTTCTTC. This encodes CASSLRTGGKNEQFF. The chain joins TRBV18 to TRBJ2-1; 10 bases line up with TRBD1. Unmatched junction bases numbered 9, after V lost 6 bases and J lost 7 bases. This CDR3 has 15 amino acids. CDR1 KGHSH and CDR2 LQKENI come from the germline V gene.